The rows below give T cell receptor beta chains drawn from one sample of a study of cytomegalovirus exposure and HLA in healthy donors. Profiling relied on immunoSEQ multiplex PCR, and the TCRdb table lists in-frame clones only, not all of them. The table has roughly 160,000 clones, about four fifths seen once. The sequencing sample was made of PBMCs. The receptors stem from a male donor in good health and CMV-seronegative. Both conserved end residues are part of each CDR3. A D gene is named only where the DNA matches it firmly. Expanded clones are given a class, and other clones once, few, many or no size at all.

>.|TRBJ1-1|once|13|TRBV19
TGTGCCAGTAGTGACAGATTATACACTGAAGCTTTCTTT
CASSDRLYTEAFF
>.|TRBJ1-1|few|13|TRBV6-5
TGTGCCAGCAACTACGGGACAACGGCTGAAGCTTTCTTT
CASNYGTTAEAFF
>TRBD1|TRBJ2-1|.|15|TRBV7-2
TGTGCCAGCAGCTTATACGGGACAGTATTTAATGAGCAGTTCTTC
CASSLYGTVFNEQFF
>TRBD2|TRBJ2-3|.|17|TRBV4-2
TGTGCCAGCAGCCAATCCTCACTAGCGGGGGGCCGAGATACGCAGTATTTT
CASSQSSLAGGRDTQYF
>.|TRBJ2-5|.|15|TRBV9
TGTGCCAGCAGCCGTGGGGGGGGCCAGATAGAGACCCAGTACTTC
CASSRGGGQIETQYF
>TRBD1|TRBJ2-1|.|16|TRBV19
TGTGCCAGTAGTATTCCGGGACAGGGGGCGGGCAATGAGCAGTTCTTC
CASSIPGQGAGNEQFF
>TRBD2|TRBJ2-5|.|18|TRBV4-2
TGTGCCAGCAGCCGAAGGGGAACTAGCGGGGGGGCCAGTGAGACCCAGTACTTC
CASSRRGTSGGASETQYF
>.|TRBJ2-2|.|16|TRBV7-8
TGTGCCAGCAGCCCCAAGACAGGAGCGAACACCGGGGAGCTGTTTTTT
CASSPKTGANTGELFF
>.|TRBJ1-1|.|13|TRBV18
TGTGCCAGCTCACCGGAGCGTTGGACTGAAGCTTTCTTT
CASSPERWTEAFF
>TRBD2|TRBJ2-1|.|15|TRBV6-5
TGTGCCAGCAGTACCCTAGCGGACTCCTACAATGAGCAGTTCTTC
CASSTLADSYNEQFF
>.|TRBJ2-2|.|16|TRBV5-1
TGCGCCAGCAGCTTGTCTCCTACAGGGTACACCGGGGAGCTGTTTTTT
CASSLSPTGYTGELFF
>TRBD1|TRBJ2-4|once|16|TRBV28
TGTGCCAGCAGTCCTGGGACAGGGATAGCCAAAAACATTCAGTACTTC
CASSPGTGIAKNIQYF
>TRBD1|TRBJ1-4|.|18|TRBV5-1
TGCGCCAGCAGCTCGGCCATGACCACAGGGGGCAGTAATGAAAAACTGTTTTTT
CASSSAMTTGGSNEKLFF
>.|TRBJ1-6|.|16|TRBV14
TGTGCCAGCAGCCACCTGAGGTTCAACTATAATTCACCCCTCCACTTT
CASSHLRFNYNSPLHF
>TRBD1|TRBJ2-5|.|14|TRBV19
TGTGCCAGTAGTACCCGGACAGGGCAAGAGACCCAGTACTTC
CASSTRTGQETQYF
>TRBD2|TRBJ2-2|.|15|TRBV28
TGTGCCAGCGACGTTCGCGGGAGGGACACCGGGGAGCTGTTTTTT
CASDVRGRDTGELFF